The subject of this entry is one TCR beta chain. As yet, its antigen is unknown. This sample was taken from a study of OX40 agonist ivuxolimab in advanced cancers. Study as a whole: The study gave patients intravenous ivuxolimab at 0.01 to 10 mg/kg every 2 weeks.

Findings of the study overall: By week 6 at 0.1 to 3.0 mg/kg, blood CD4+ and CD8+ T cells had expanded clonally. On average, CD8+ T cells showed a greater number of expanded clones than CD4+.

This table comes from immunoSEQ multiplex PCR, and its TCRdb copy is limited to in-frame clones, with some not included. The data show around 50,000 clones, less than 85% seen once. Germline V CDR1 and CDR2: SGHAT, FQNNGV. The CDR3 sequence is 13 residues long. V lost 5 bases, J lost 4 bases, and 11 bases lay in between. Patients with a history of autoimmune disease or on systemic immunosuppression were excluded. Here the sequenced sample was CD4+ or CD8+ T cells sorted from blood, taken in a trial of the OX40 agonist ivuxolimab. The clonotype comes from an adult with an advanced solid tumor such as melanoma, head and neck, liver or kidney cancer. The rearrangement links TRBV11-2 to TRBJ1-1; D gene uncertain. In DNA form, the CDR3 reads TGTGCCAGCAGCCTTACAGAGGGCACTGAAGCTTTCTTT. Translating it yields CASSLTEGTEAFF.